The sequence of this T cell receptor (beta chain) was determined in a study of cytomegalovirus exposure and HLA in healthy donors. CDR1 and CDR2 from the germline V gene are MNHEY and SMNVEV (reference sequence). The CDR3 length is 17 residues. Trimming at V came to 7 bases and at J to 4 bases, leaving 15 bases not matched to a gene. In regard to this clone: The antigen is unknown.

The PCR had 60 Vbeta and 13 Jbeta primers. The data were produced by immunoSEQ multiplex PCR, yet TCRdb's version contains in-frame clones alone and is incomplete. The repertoire consists of approximately 200,000 clones, with 60% to 80% occurring once and the leading ten covering about 3%. Study outcomes and limitations: It was in a later analysis that TCR association rates were seen to vary by HLA locus, highest for DRB1 and lowest for HLA-C. Beyond CMV serostatus, there was no information to go on about immune exposure. A highly shared variant cluster was judged a likely technical artifact.

This chain links TRBV27 with TRBJ2-7, with 11 bases matching TRBD1. The TCR sequence derives from a woman aged 30 to 39 in good health and CMV-seropositive. Sequencing was carried out using PBMCs. The CDR3 is CASTFTGTGGSVYEQYF. The CDR3 DNA follows: TGTGCCAGCACTTTCACCGGGACAGGGGGGAGTGTTTACGAGCAGTACTTC.